The 13 T cell receptor beta chains below come from one sample, sequenced in a study of T cell clonotyping in hematopoietic cell transplantation. Profiled with immunoSEQ multiplex PCR; TCRdb holds only in-frame clones, not every one. The table records about 29,000 clones, approximately 90% of them present only once. The source was PBMCs, collected 100 days after allogeneic stem cell transplant. The source of these receptors is a female patient between 50 and 60 years old who had an allogeneic stem cell transplant from a related donor, so the T cells may come from the graft donor. Some clones in this sample may be carry-over from other donors' samples.

This sequence joins TRBV7-6 and TRBJ1-3, with D tentatively TRBD1 (6 bases). The CDR3 length is 15 residues. Trimming stripped 2 bases from V and 4 bases from J, with 12 bases between. Germline CDR1 SGHVS, CDR2 FNYEAQ. CDR3 nucleotide sequence: TGTGCCAGCAGCTTAAGGCGGGGGCGAGGAAACACCATATATTTT. Residues: CASSLRRGRGNTIYF.

V and J are TRBV6-1 and TRBJ1-2; 7 positions match TRBD1. The germline CDR1 and CDR2 sequences are MNHNS and SASEGT. The CDR3 sequence is 13 residues long. J gave up 5 bases and V 6 bases, and 6 bases lay outside the gene matches. The CDR3 here is CASRMGQIYGYTF. CDR3 nucleotides: TGTGCCAGCAGAATGGGACAGATATATGGCTACACCTTC.

The chain carries TRBV7-7 and TRBJ1-1, with D hard to call. Trimming stripped 4 bases from V and 7 bases from J, with 13 bases between. The CDR3 contains 13 residues. Germline CDR1 SSHAT, CDR2 FNYEAQ (reference sequence). This CDR3 is CASSSCPICEAFF. The CDR3, as DNA: TGTGCCAGCAGCTCCTGCCCCATTTGTGAAGCTTTCTTT.

The J gene is TRBJ1-4, the V gene TRBV5-4; 8 bases fit TRBD1. The junction had 9 bases not matched to a gene; V was cut back by 3 bases and J by 8 bases. The CDR3 covers 15 residues. Germline V gene lookup returns CDR1 SGHNT and CDR2 YYREEE (reference sequence). The CDR3 region is CASSSAQGAGEKLFF. The CDR3 bases are TGTGCCAGCAGCTCTGCTCAGGGGGCAGGGGAAAAACTGTTTTTT.

The gene calls are TRBV7-7 and TRBJ1-1; D remains ambiguous. Germline CDR1 reads SSHAT; CDR2 reads FNYEAQ (reference sequence). The CDR3 contains 13 residues. The germline V and J ends were trimmed by 3 bases and 3 bases, with 8 bases remaining between them. In DNA, the CDR3 is TGTGCCAGCAGCTTGAACGGGGACACTGAAGCTTTCTTT. Translated, it gives CASSLNGDTEAFF.

The genes are TRBV7-9 and TRBJ2-7, with 8 nucleotides matching TRBD2. This CDR3 contains 16 residues. CDR1 SEHNR and CDR2 FQNEAQ come from the germline V gene (reference sequence). After removal of 1 base from V and 2 bases from J, the junction contained 7 bases not matched to a gene. The CDR3 protein is CASSLGGGRVAYEQYF. CDR3 DNA sequence: TGTGCCAGCAGCTTAGGCGGGGGGAGGGTGGCCTACGAGCAGTACTTC.

The CDR3 DNA reads as TGCAGCGTTGTCCCCACAGATACGCAGTATTTT. It encodes CSVVPTDTQYF. The chain links TRBV29-1 to TRBJ2-3; D gene ambiguous. The CDR3 sequence is 11 residues long. Germline V gene lookup returns CDR1 SQVTM and CDR2 ANQGSEA. The ends were cut back, 4 bases at V and 2 bases at J, with 4 bases in the middle.

This clone came up once. V and J are TRBV7-9 and TRBJ1-3; unclear D gene. In germline, CDR1 is SEHNR, CDR2 FQNEAQ (reference sequence). V was pared by 4 bases and J by 4 bases, with 8 bases between. The CDR3 extends over 13 amino acids. The CDR3 reads CASSSDPGNTIYF. The CDR3 nucleotides read TGTGCCAGCAGCTCGGATCCGGGAAACACCATATATTTT.

This clone appeared a single time. This chain links TRBV7-8 with TRBJ2-2; 10 bases match TRBD2. Germline lookup yields CDR1 SGHVS and CDR2 FQNEAQ. CDR3 length equals 18 residues. After removal of 2 bases from V and 0 bases from J, the junction contained 6 bases not matched to a gene. The DNA of the CDR3 is TGTGCCAGCAGCTTAAGGCCTAGCGGGGGCGCGAACACCGGGGAGCTGTTTTTT. Translated, it gives CASSLRPSGGANTGELFF.

This clone showed up just once. The chain links TRBV12-5 to TRBJ1-2; D unresolved. This CDR3 region has 17 residues. Trimming stripped 3 bases from V and 1 base from J, with 18 bases between. CDR1 is LGHNT, CDR2 FRNRAP, per germline. The DNA of the CDR3 is TGTGCTAGTGGTTTCGAAGCGAACAGACCGATTAACTATGGCTACACCTTC. Translation gives CASGFEANRPINYGYTF.

A single count supports this clone. The genes are TRBV5-1 and TRBJ2-2; D is ambiguous. Germline V lookup: CDR1 SGHRS, CDR2 YFSETQ. This CDR3 is 13 amino acids long. V lost 5 bases and J lost 0, with 5 bases in between. CDR3 residues: CASRPTNTGELFF. The CDR3 DNA sequence: TGCGCCAGCAGACCTACGAACACCGGGGAGCTGTTTTTT. Supplemented by reference TRBV5-1 and TRBJ2-2, the full variable domain reads KAGVTQTPRYLIKTRGQQVTLSCSPISGHRSVSWYQQTPGQGLQFLFEYFSETQRNKGNFPGRFSGRQFSNSRSEMNVSTLELGDSALYLCASRPTNTGELFFGEGSRLTVL.

The genes are TRBV5-1 and TRBJ2-3; 9 positions match TRBD2. The germline V gene encodes CDR1 SGHRS and CDR2 YFSETQ. CDR3 length: 15 amino acids. Unmatched junction bases numbered 3, after V lost 0 bases and J lost 4 bases. The CDR3 sequence is CASSLGRGGPDTQYF. The CDR3 region has the DNA TGCGCCAGCAGCTTGGGGCGGGGGGGCCCAGATACGCAGTATTTT.

The chain links TRBV7-2 to TRBJ2-3; D gene uncertain. The V gene's germline CDR1 is SGHTA and CDR2 FQGNSA. V dropped 5 bases and J dropped 0 bases, with 12 bases sitting between them. This CDR3 has 15 residues. The CDR3 loop reads CASSPWASSTDTQYF. Written as DNA, the CDR3 is TGTGCCAGCAGCCCGTGGGCCTCTAGCACAGATACGCAGTATTTT.